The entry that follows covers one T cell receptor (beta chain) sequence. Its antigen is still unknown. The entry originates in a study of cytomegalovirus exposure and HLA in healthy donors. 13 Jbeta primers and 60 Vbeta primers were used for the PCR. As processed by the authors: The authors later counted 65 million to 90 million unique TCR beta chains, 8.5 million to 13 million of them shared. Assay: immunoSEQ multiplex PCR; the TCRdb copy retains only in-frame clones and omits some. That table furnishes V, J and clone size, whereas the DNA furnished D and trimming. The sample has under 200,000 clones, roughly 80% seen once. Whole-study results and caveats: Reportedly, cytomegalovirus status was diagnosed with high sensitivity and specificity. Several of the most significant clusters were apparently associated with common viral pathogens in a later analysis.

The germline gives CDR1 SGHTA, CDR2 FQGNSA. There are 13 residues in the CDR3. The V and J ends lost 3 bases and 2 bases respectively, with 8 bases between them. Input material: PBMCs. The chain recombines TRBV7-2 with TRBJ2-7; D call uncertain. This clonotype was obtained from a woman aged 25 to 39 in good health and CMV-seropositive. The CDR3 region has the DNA TGTGCCAGCAGCTTGCAGTTCGCCTACGAGCAGTACTTC. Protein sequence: CASSLQFAYEQYF. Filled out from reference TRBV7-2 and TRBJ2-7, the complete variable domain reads GAGVSQSPSNKVTEKGKDVELRCDPISGHTALYWYRQSLGQGLEFLIYFQGNSAPDKSGLPSDRFSAERTGGSVSTLTIQRTQQEDSAVYLCASSLQFAYEQYFGPGTRLTVT.